This is a list of T cell receptor beta chains from one sample in a study of T-cell memory formation after mild COVID-19. Using its own MiXCR run on the 5' RACE reads, TCRdb lists one record per CDR3 protein. The table has 100,000 to 150,000 distinct CDR3 sequences, over 15% seen once; the top ten hold approximately 5%. Sequencing input: PBMCs or a T cell subset sorted from them (not recorded which). Receptor source: a young man who had mild COVID-19 (a few samples of this study predate the infection). Cell type and time point are not known. Both conserved end residues are trimmed from each CDR3. Where a row states a size, it is once, few, many or the class of an expanded clone; other rows omit it.

TRBV5-1 | - | ASRTNNEQF
TRBV4-2 | few | ASSQERAGELF
TRBV9 | few | ASSPRLESWHNEQF
TRBV7-6 | - | ASSGGTAGNSPLH
TRBV7-2 | many | ASSFPWESNNEQF
TRBV7-3 | - | ASSLQGGRNTGELF
TRBV20-1 | - | SASLGVLREQY
TRBV20-1 | - | SAYTEQGREQF
TRBV7-2 | - | ASSPPGVEQF
TRBV5-1 | - | ASSFSTRDRVSTDTQY
TRBV5-1 | - | ASSLGRVNTGELF